This T cell receptor beta chain originates from a study of human T cells and chemical hapten exposure. Each CDR3 protein gets one entry after TCRdb re-called the RACE reads with MiXCR. Of under 100,000 distinct CDR3 sequences listed, more than 8.5% are singletons. Sample time point: patch test 2, 6 weeks after DPC sensitization. The sample's treatment: therapeutic diphenylcyclopropenone sensitization with weekly scalp DPC. The CDR3 has 16 amino acids. The germline CDR1 and CDR2 sequences are SGHTA and FQGNSA. Losses at the gene ends were 3 bases for V and 5 bases for J; bases not matched to a gene: 10.

This TCR came from a woman in her thirties with alopecia areata. Some clones in this sample may be carry-over from other donors' samples. The sample consisted of whole blood, taken in connection with sensitization to the hapten diphenylcyclopropenone (DPC). The chain recombines TRBV7-2 with TRBJ2-7; TRBD2 matches 10 bases. In DNA, the CDR3 is TGTGCCAGCAGCTTCTCTAGCGGGGGAACCCGGAACGAGCAGTACTTC. It codes for CASSFSSGGTRNEQYF.